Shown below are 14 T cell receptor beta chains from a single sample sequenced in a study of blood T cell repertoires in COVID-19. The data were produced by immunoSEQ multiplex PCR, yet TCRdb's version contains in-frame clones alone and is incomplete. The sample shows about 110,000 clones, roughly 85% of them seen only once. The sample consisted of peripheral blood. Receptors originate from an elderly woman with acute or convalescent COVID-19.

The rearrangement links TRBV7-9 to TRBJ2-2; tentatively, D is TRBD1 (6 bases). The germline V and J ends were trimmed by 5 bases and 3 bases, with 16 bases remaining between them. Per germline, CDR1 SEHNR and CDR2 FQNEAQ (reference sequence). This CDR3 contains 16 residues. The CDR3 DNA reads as TGTGCCAGCAGCCTCCCGACAGGACGGGACACCGGGGAGCTGTTTTTT. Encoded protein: CASSLPTGRDTGELFF.

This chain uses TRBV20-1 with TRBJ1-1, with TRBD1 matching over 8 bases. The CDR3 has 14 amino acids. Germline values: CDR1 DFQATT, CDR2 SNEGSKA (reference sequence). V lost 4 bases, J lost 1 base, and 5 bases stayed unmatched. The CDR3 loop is CSATDGTGNTEAFF. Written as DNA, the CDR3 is TGCAGTGCTACTGATGGGACAGGGAACACTGAAGCTTTCTTT.

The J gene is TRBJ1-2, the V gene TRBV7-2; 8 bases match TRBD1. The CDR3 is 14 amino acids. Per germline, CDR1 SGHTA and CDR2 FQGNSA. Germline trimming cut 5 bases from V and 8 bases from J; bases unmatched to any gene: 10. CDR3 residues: CASSPNQGAQGYTF. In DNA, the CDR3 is TGTGCCAGCAGCCCAAACCAGGGGGCGCAGGGCTACACCTTC.

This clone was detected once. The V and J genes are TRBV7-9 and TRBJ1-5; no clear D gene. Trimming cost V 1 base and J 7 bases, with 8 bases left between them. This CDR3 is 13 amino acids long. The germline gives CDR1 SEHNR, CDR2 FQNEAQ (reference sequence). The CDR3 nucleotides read TGTGCCAGCAGCTTAGGAGCGGTGCAGCCCCAGCATTTT. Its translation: CASSLGAVQPQHF.

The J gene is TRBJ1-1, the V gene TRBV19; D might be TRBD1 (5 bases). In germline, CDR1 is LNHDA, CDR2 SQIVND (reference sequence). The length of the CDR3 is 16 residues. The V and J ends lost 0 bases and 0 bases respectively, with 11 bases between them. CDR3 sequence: CASSIDREGLNTEAFF. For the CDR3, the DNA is TGTGCCAGTAGTATAGACAGGGAGGGGCTGAACACTGAAGCTTTCTTT.

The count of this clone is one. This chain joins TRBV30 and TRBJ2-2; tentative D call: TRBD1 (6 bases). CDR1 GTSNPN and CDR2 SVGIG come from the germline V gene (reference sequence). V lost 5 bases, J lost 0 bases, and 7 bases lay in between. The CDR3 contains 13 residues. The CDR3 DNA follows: TGTGCCTGGGGGACACCGAACACCGGGGAGCTGTTTTTT. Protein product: CAWGTPNTGELFF.

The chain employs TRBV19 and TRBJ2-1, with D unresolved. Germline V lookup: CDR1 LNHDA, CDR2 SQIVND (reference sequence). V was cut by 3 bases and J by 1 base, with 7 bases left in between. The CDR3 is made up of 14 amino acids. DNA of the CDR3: TGTGCCAGTAGTATTCAGATTTCCTACAATGAGCAGTTCTTC. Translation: CASSIQISYNEQFF. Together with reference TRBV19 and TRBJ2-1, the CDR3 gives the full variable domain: DGGITQSPKYLFRKEGQNVTLSCEQNLNHDAMYWYRQDPGQGLRLIYYSQIVNDFQKGDIAEGYSVSREKKESFPLTVTSAQKNPTAFYLCASSIQISYNEQFFGPGTRLTVL.

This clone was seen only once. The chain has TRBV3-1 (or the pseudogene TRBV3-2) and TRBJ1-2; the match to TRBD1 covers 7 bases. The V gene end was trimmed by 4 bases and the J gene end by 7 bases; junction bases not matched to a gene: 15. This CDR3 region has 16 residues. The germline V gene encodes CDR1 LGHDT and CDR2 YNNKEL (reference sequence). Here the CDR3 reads CASSPPLLTGRSGYTF. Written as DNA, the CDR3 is TGTGCCAGCAGCCCCCCCCTATTGACAGGGCGTAGTGGCTACACCTTC.

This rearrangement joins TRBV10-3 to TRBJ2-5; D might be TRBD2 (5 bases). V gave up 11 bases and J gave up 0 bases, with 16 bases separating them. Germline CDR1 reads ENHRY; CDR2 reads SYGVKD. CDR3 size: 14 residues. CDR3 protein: CAARQGGNQETQYF. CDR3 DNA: TGTGCCGCCAGGCAAGGAGGAAACCAAGAGACCCAGTACTTC.

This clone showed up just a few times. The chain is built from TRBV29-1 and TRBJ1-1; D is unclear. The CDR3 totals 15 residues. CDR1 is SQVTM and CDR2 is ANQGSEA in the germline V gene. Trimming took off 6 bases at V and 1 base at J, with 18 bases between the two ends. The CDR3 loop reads CSVAEGSRRNTEAFF. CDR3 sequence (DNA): TGCAGCGTGGCAGAAGGAAGCAGGCGGAACACTGAAGCTTTCTTT. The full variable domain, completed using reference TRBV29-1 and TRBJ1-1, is SAVISQKPSRDICQRGTSLTIQCQVDSQVTMMFWYRQQPGQSLTLIATANQGSEATYESGFVIDKFPISRPNLTFSTLTVSNMSPEDSSIYLCSVAEGSRRNTEAFFGQGTRLTVV.

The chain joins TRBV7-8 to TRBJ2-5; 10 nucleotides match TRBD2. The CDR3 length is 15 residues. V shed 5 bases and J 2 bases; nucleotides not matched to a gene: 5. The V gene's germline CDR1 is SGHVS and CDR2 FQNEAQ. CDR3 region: CASSPSGRVQETQYF. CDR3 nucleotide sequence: TGTGCCAGCAGCCCTAGCGGGAGAGTACAAGAGACCCAGTACTTC.

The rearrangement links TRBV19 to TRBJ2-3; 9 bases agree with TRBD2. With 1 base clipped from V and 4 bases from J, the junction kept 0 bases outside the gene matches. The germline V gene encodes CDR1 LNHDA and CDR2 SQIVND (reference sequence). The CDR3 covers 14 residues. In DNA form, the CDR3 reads TGTGCCAGTAGTATAGGCGGGAGGGCAGATACGCAGTATTTT. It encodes CASSIGGRADTQYF.

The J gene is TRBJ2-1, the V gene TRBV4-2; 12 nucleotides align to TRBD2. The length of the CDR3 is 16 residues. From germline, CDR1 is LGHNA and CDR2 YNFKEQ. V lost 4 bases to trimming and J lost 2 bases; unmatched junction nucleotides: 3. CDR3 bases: TGTGCCAGCAGCCCGACTAGCGGGAGAACCTACAATGAGCAGTTCTTC. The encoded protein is CASSPTSGRTYNEQFF.

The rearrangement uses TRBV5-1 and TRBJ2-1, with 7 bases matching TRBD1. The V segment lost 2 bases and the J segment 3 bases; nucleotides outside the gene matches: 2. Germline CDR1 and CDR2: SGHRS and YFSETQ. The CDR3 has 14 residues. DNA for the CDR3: TGCGCCAGCAGCTTTACAGGGGACTACAATGAGCAGTTCTTC. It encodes CASSFTGDYNEQFF.